This TCR beta chain was profiled in a study of blood T cell repertoires in COVID-19. Libraries were prepared by immunoSEQ multiplex PCR; TCRdb keeps only in-frame clonotypes and omits some of them. This sample yields more than 450,000 clones, of which approximately 90% are seen a single time; about 0.65% belongs to the top ten. Sequences were obtained from PBMCs or T cells enriched from blood (not recorded which). The source is a woman younger than 30 who had recovered from COVID-19.

As DNA, the CDR3 is TGTGCCAGCAGCCAGGCACCCGACAGCGAAGCTTTCTTT. It specifies CASSQAPDSEAFF. The V call is TRBV3-1 (or the pseudogene TRBV3-2), the J call TRBJ1-1, with a possible D match to TRBD1 (5 bases). The CDR3 consists of 13 residues. CDR1 and CDR2 from the germline V gene are LGHDT and YNNKEL (reference sequence). Trimming took off 3 bases at V and 8 bases at J, with 13 bases between the two ends.